This passage covers 26 T cell receptor beta chains from one sample sequenced in a study of cytomegalovirus exposure and HLA in healthy donors. Both 60 Vbeta primers and 13 Jbeta primers went into the PCR. TCRdb keeps only in-frame clones here, not all; method: immunoSEQ multiplex PCR. The data contain roughly 220,000 clones, approximately 70% of them singletons. The sequenced material came from PBMCs. The source of these receptors is a man between 35 and 55 years old in good health and CMV-seropositive.

This clone is a singleton in its sample. The gene calls are TRBV7-2 and TRBJ2-2; 10 nucleotides match TRBD1. V lost 0 bases, J lost 5 bases, and 9 bases stayed unmatched. The CDR3 is 18 residues long. The germline gives CDR1 SGHTA, CDR2 FQGNSA. For the CDR3, the DNA is TGTGCCAGCAGCTTAGCGCTCCTGAGACAGGGGGCTACCGGGGAGCTGTTTTTT. Protein: CASSLALLRQGATGELFF.

With regard to this clone: One junction end disagrees with the germline gene, perhaps due to a read error. This sample also contains other DNA sequences that code for the same CDR3. The chain recombines TRBV2 with TRBJ2-2; TRBD2 matches at 9 bases. Germline V gene lookup returns CDR1 SNHLY and CDR2 FYNNEI. CDR3 length: 17 residues. DNA of the CDR3: TGCGCCAGCGGATCTTCCGGGACTAGCCTCCCCCCCGGGGAGCTGTTTTTT. Translation: CASGSSGTSLPPGELFF. The whole variable domain, remainder taken from reference TRBV2 and TRBJ2-2, is EPEVTQTPSHQVTQMGQEVILRCVPISNHLYFYWYRQILGQKVEFLVSFYNNEISEKSEIFDDQFSVERPDGSNFTLKIRSTKLEDSAMYFCASGSSGTSLPPGELFFGEGSRLTVL.

The J gene is TRBJ2-2, the V gene TRBV29-1; D is possibly TRBD2 (5 bases). Trimming pared 0 bases from V and 3 bases from J, leaving 5 bases between. CDR3 length: 13 amino acids. CDR1 is SQVTM and CDR2 is ANQGSEA in the germline V gene. CDR3 in DNA: TGCAGCGTTGAAGAGGGAGACACCGGGGAGCTGTTTTTT. It translates to CSVEEGDTGELFF.

V and J are TRBV5-4 and TRBJ1-2; 9 bases fit TRBD1. The CDR3 is 14 residues long. The V and J ends lost 7 bases and 8 bases, in that order; junction bases with no gene match: 12. Germline values: CDR1 SGHNT, CDR2 YYREEE (reference sequence). The CDR3 protein is CASLNSGQGRGYTF. Here the CDR3 DNA reads TGTGCCAGCCTCAATTCGGGACAGGGTAGGGGCTACACCTTC. Filled out from reference TRBV5-4 and TRBJ1-2, the complete variable domain reads ETGVTQSPTHLIKTRGQQVTLRCSSQSGHNTVSWYQQALGQGPQFIFQYYREEENGRGNFPPRFSGLQFPNYSSELNVNALELDDSALYLCASLNSGQGRGYTFGSGTRLTVV.

The chain joins TRBV6-5 to TRBJ2-3, with a possible D match to TRBD1 (6 bases). V gave up 9 bases and J gave up 4 bases, with 20 bases separating them. Germline CDR1 and CDR2: MNHEY and SVGAGI. The CDR3 is 15 residues long. The CDR3 DNA reads TGTGCCAGTACCTCTCAGGGGCTGGGGGCAGATACGCAGTATTTT. Translation: CASTSQGLGADTQYF.

The V gene is TRBV19, the J gene TRBJ2-1, with 9 bases aligning to TRBD2. The CDR3 length is 15 residues. The V segment lost 4 bases and the J segment 1 base; nucleotides outside the gene matches: 2. Looked up from germline, CDR1 is LNHDA and CDR2 is SQIVND (reference sequence). The CDR3 sequence is CASSSAGGSYNEQFF. CDR3 nucleotide sequence: TGTGCCAGTAGTAGCGCGGGGGGGTCCTACAATGAGCAGTTCTTC.

The chain combines TRBV11-2 with TRBJ2-3; perhaps TRBD2 as D (5 bases). V was cut by 5 bases and J by 5 bases, with 20 bases left in between. The germline CDR1 and CDR2 sequences are SGHAT and FQNNGV. This CDR3 comprises 16 residues. In nucleotides, the CDR3 is TGTGCCAGCAGCCTACGGGGTAGTTGGGCACAAGATACGCAGTATTTT. It codes for CASSLRGSWAQDTQYF. Based on the CDR3 plus reference TRBV11-2 and TRBJ2-3, the full variable domain is EAGVAQSPRYKIIEKRQSVAFWCNPISGHATLYWYQQILGQGPKLLIQFQNNGVVDDSQLPKDRFSAERLKGVDSTLKIQPAKLEDSAVYLCASSLRGSWAQDTQYFGPGTRLTVL.

This clone was observed many times. V and J are TRBV28 and TRBJ2-1, with D unclear. Trimming shortened V by 2 bases and J by 0 bases, and 8 bases separated the two germline ends. Germline V gene sequence: CDR1 MDHEN, CDR2 SYDVKM. This CDR3 is built from 15 residues. This CDR3 is CASSLRQRSYNEQFF. The CDR3 DNA follows: TGTGCCAGCAGTTTAAGGCAGCGCTCCTACAATGAGCAGTTCTTC. Looking up the rest from reference TRBV28 and TRBJ2-1 gives the full variable domain: DVKVTQSSRYLVKRTGEKVFLECVQDMDHENMFWYRQDPGLGLRLIYFSYDVKMKEKGDIPEGYSVSREKKERFSLILESASTNQTSMYLCASSLRQRSYNEQFFGPGTRLTVL.

This chain uses TRBV10-3 with TRBJ2-3; 13 bases are a match to TRBD2. Trimming took 10 bases from V and 4 from J; bases not matched to a gene: 14. Germline lookup yields CDR1 ENHRY and CDR2 SYGVKD. The CDR3 extends over 17 amino acids. The CDR3 DNA is TGTGCCACCGTGGGGGTCAGAACTAGCGGGAGGGCAGATACGCAGTATTTT. It specifies CATVGVRTSGRADTQYF.

This sequence joins TRBV7-9 and TRBJ2-7, with 7 bases that match TRBD1. CDR3 length: 14 residues. With 5 bases clipped from V and 4 bases from J, the junction kept 8 bases outside the gene matches. The V gene's germline CDR1 is SEHNR and CDR2 FQNEAQ (reference sequence). Written as DNA, the CDR3 is TGTGCCAGCAGCCCGGGACAGAACTTATACGAGCAGTACTTC. The encoded protein is CASSPGQNLYEQYF.

This clone was picked up a small number of times. V and J are TRBV7-2 and TRBJ2-3; 9 nucleotides agree with TRBD2. There are 16 residues in the CDR3. The germline gives CDR1 SGHTA, CDR2 FQGNSA. The ends lost 1 base at V and 5 bases at J; junction bases unmatched: 7. CDR3 protein: CASSLDGGGARDTQYF. The CDR3 DNA reads TGTGCCAGCAGCTTAGACGGCGGGGGGGCCAGAGATACGCAGTATTTT.

The chain recombines TRBV4-3 with TRBJ2-7; TRBD2 might be the D (5 bases). This CDR3 comprises 15 residues. Trimming removed 1 base from V and 2 bases from J, with 12 bases in between. Per the germline V gene, CDR1 is LGHNA and CDR2 is YSLEER. The CDR3 sequence: CASSQGRAETYEQYF. The CDR3 DNA sequence: TGCGCCAGCAGCCAAGGTCGAGCGGAGACCTACGAGCAGTACTTC.

The CDR3 is CASSLSGQETQYF. CDR3 coding DNA: TGCGCCAGCAGCCTTAGCGGACAAGAGACCCAGTACTTC. The chain recombines TRBV5-1 with TRBJ2-5, with D tentatively TRBD2 (6 bases). Germline CDR1 reads SGHRS; CDR2 reads YFSETQ. V dropped 4 bases and J dropped 2 bases, with 9 bases sitting between them. This CDR3 has 13 residues.

This clone was detected only once. The chain uses TRBV7-9 and TRBJ1-4, with 9 positions matching TRBD1. CDR1 and CDR2 (germline): SEHNR, FQNEAQ (reference sequence). J was trimmed by 6 bases and V by 3 bases; bases with no gene match: 5. The CDR3 runs 15 residues. CDR3 nucleotide sequence: TGTGCCAGCAGCTTCCTTGGACAGGGGTATGAAAAACTGTTTTTT. This codes for CASSFLGQGYEKLFF. Full variable domain (remainder filled in from reference TRBV7-9 and TRBJ1-4): DTGVSQNPRHKITKRGQNVTFRCDPISEHNRLYWYRQTLGQGPEFLTYFQNEAQLEKSRLLSDRFSAERPKGSFSTLEIQRTEQGDSAMYLCASSFLGQGYEKLFFGSGTQLSVL.

The V call is TRBV5-6, the J call TRBJ2-5; D remains unclear. V lost 0 bases and J lost 5, with 8 bases in between. The CDR3 extends over 13 amino acids. Germline assignment: CDR1 SGHDT and CDR2 YYEEEE. The CDR3 reads CASSLGQRETQYF. The CDR3 nucleotides are TGTGCCAGCAGCTTGGGACAACGGGAGACCCAGTACTTC.

The chain links TRBV9 to TRBJ2-2; TRBD1 agrees at 9 bases. V dropped 3 bases and J dropped 4; count of bases not matched to a gene: 10. This CDR3 region has 17 residues. CDR1 SGDLS and CDR2 YYNGEE come from the germline V gene. CDR3 sequence: CASSGRDREAATGELFF. CDR3 in DNA: TGTGCCAGCAGCGGCCGGGACAGGGAAGCGGCCACCGGGGAGCTGTTTTTT.

The gene calls are TRBV5-6 and TRBJ1-2, with 7 bases matching TRBD1. The V segment lost 3 bases and the J segment 4 bases; nucleotides outside the gene matches: 3. From germline, CDR1 is SGHDT and CDR2 YYEEEE. The CDR3 consists of 13 residues. The CDR3 spells CASSSGQSYGYTF. The CDR3 coding sequence is TGTGCCAGCAGCTCGGGACAGAGCTATGGCTACACCTTC.

This chain uses TRBV9 with TRBJ2-5; 7 nucleotides align to TRBD2. The CDR3 spans 14 residues. Losses at the gene ends were 4 bases for V and 5 bases for J; bases not matched to a gene: 8. Germline lookup yields CDR1 SGDLS and CDR2 YYNGEE. For the CDR3, the DNA is TGTGCCAGCAGCACCTCGGGGGGTACGGAGACCCAGTACTTC. It codes for CASSTSGGTETQYF.

The chain employs TRBV13 and TRBJ1-2; D remains ambiguous. Germline V gene lookup returns CDR1 PRHDT and CDR2 FYEKMQ (reference sequence). This CDR3 region has 14 residues. Trimming took 7 bases from V and 0 from J, leaving 12 bases between them. This chain's CDR3 is CASIRYDTNYGYTF. For the CDR3, the DNA is TGTGCCAGCATCCGGTACGACACTAACTATGGCTACACCTTC. Combining the CDR3 with reference TRBV13 and TRBJ1-2 gives the whole variable domain AAGVIQSPRHLIKEKRETATLKCYPIPRHDTVYWYQQGPGQDPQFLISFYEKMQSDKGSIPDRFSAQQFSDYHSELNMSSLELGDSALYFCASIRYDTNYGYTFGSGTRLTVV.

This clone was detected a few times. V and J are TRBV19 and TRBJ2-7; D not resolved. V gave up 4 bases and J gave up 6 bases, with 19 bases separating them. CDR3 length: 15 amino acids. CDR1 is LNHDA and CDR2 is SQIVND in the germline V gene (reference sequence). The CDR3 region has the DNA TGTGCCAGTAGTACGGGTTCCGCCGCCTCTGCCGAGCAGTACTTC. This gives the protein CASSTGSAASAEQYF.

The chain employs TRBV7-9 and TRBJ1-2; 10 bases align to TRBD1. V shed 1 base and J 4 bases; nucleotides not matched to a gene: 6. Per germline, CDR1 SEHNR and CDR2 FQNEAQ (reference sequence). The CDR3 is made up of 16 amino acids. In nucleotides, the CDR3 is TGTGCCAGCAGCTTAGACAAGGACAGGGGGGCCTATGGCTACACCTTC. Protein: CASSLDKDRGAYGYTF. The whole variable domain, filled in from reference TRBV7-9 and TRBJ1-2, reads DTGVSQNPRHKITKRGQNVTFRCDPISEHNRLYWYRQTLGQGPEFLTYFQNEAQLEKSRLLSDRFSAERPKGSFSTLEIQRTEQGDSAMYLCASSLDKDRGAYGYTFGSGTRLTVV.

This rearrangement joins TRBV19 to TRBJ2-3; D uncertain. Germline V CDR1 and CDR2: LNHDA, SQIVND (reference sequence). The CDR3 loop spans 14 amino acids. Trimming took off 0 bases at V and 3 bases at J, with 7 bases between the two ends. CDR3 bases: TGTGCCAGTAGTATAGATGCAGTAACAGATACGCAGTATTTT. Residues: CASSIDAVTDTQYF.

This chain links TRBV9 with TRBJ1-2; possibly TRBD1 for D (5 bases). Germline assignment: CDR1 SGDLS and CDR2 YYNGEE. Deletions cut 4 bases from V and 1 base from J, with 11 bases between. This CDR3 is built from 14 residues. CDR3 amino acids: CASSSGGDNYGYTF. The CDR3 bases are TGTGCCAGCAGCTCCGGGGGGGATAACTATGGCTACACCTTC.

This chain connects TRBV5-1 to TRBJ1-4; TRBD1 matches 7 bases. With 4 bases clipped from V and 7 bases from J, the junction kept 7 bases outside the gene matches. This CDR3 is 14 amino acids long. CDR1 is SGHRS, CDR2 YFSETQ, per germline. The chain's CDR3 is CASSPGQAGEKLFF. CDR3 nucleotide sequence: TGCGCCAGCAGCCCCGGACAGGCCGGTGAAAAACTGTTTTTT.

This clone appeared a few times. The chain joins TRBV9 to TRBJ2-2, with D unresolved. Germline V CDR1 and CDR2: SGDLS, YYNGEE. V dropped 3 bases and J dropped 0 bases, with 9 bases sitting between them. This CDR3 contains 15 residues. The chain's CDR3 is CASSGAAANTGELFF. The CDR3 DNA sequence: TGTGCCAGCAGCGGGGCAGCAGCGAACACCGGGGAGCTGTTTTTT.

This clone was observed once. This sequence joins TRBV21-1 and TRBJ1-4; TRBD1 is the table's D call and was not checked against the DNA. TRBV21-1 is a listed pseudogene. There are 15 residues in the CDR3. CDR3 nucleotides: TGTGCCAGCAGCAGGCGGACAGGGCTTAATGAAAAACTGTTTTTT. It translates to CASSRRTGLNEKLFF.